A single sample is the source of the 7 T cell receptor beta chains below, sequenced in a study of molecular identifiers for immune sequencing clone quantification. TCRdb reprocessed the PCR reads with MiXCR, giving one entry per CDR3 protein. The sample holds under 75,000 distinct CDR3 sequences, under 20% seen once. Material for sequencing was naive CD8+ T cells from blood, with Jurkat cell RNA spiked in. The subset was: FACS-sorted CD8+CD4-CCR7+CD45RA+ naive T cells. The source of these receptors is a human donor in good health. Some libraries in this study had Jurkat cell RNA spiked in.

At least ten counts were recorded for this clonotype. This rearrangement joins TRBV25-1 to TRBJ2-7, with 8 positions matching TRBD2. The CDR3 loop spans 14 amino acids. The V and J ends lost 4 bases and 3 bases, in that order; junction bases with no gene match: 5. CDR1 and CDR2 from the germline V gene are MGHDK and SYGVNS. As DNA, the CDR3 is TGTGCCAGCAGTGCCGGGACTAGGGGCTACGAGCAGTACTTC. It yields the protein CASSAGTRGYEQYF.

At least ten counts were recorded for this clonotype. V usage is TRBV24-1 and J usage is TRBJ2-2; possibly TRBD1 for D (5 bases). V was shortened by 5 bases and J by 9 bases, with 15 bases between the two germline ends. This CDR3 region has 14 residues. CDR1 is KGHDR and CDR2 is SFDVKD in the germline V gene. CDR3 nucleotide sequence: TGTGCCACCAGTGTAAAATCGACGGACAGGGAGCTGTTTTTT. This codes for CATSVKSTDRELFF.

This clonotype was seen many times. CDR3 protein: CASRKDREGVTEAFF. CDR3 in DNA: TGTGCCAGCAGAAAAGACAGGGAAGGAGTGACTGAAGCTTTCTTT. The chain links TRBV6-5 to TRBJ1-1; the match to TRBD1 covers 7 bases. CDR3 length: 15 residues. The J segment lost 5 bases and the V segment lost 6 bases, leaving 12 bases of the junction unmatched. Germline loops: CDR1 MNHEY, CDR2 SVGAGI.

The V and J genes are TRBV7-9 and TRBJ1-1; TRBD1 agrees at 12 bases. The CDR3 has 19 residues. V trimming: 4 bases; J trimming: 1 base; junction bases outside the gene matches: 13. CDR1 and CDR2 from the germline V gene are SEHNR and FQNEAQ (reference sequence). The CDR3 bases are TGTGCCAGCAGCTCATACGTGGGGACAGGGGGCTTCACGAACACTGAAGCTTTCTTT. Translating it yields CASSSYVGTGGFTNTEAFF.

This clonotype was seen just once. Being one base from a much bigger clone, this may be a read error. This chain links TRBV5-6 with TRBJ2-7; D ambiguous. CDR3 size: 13 residues. CDR1 and CDR2 from the germline V gene are SGHDT and YYEEEE. The CDR3 loop reads CASSLFMSYKQYF. As DNA, the CDR3 is TGTGCCAGCAGCTTGTTCATGTCCTACAAGCAGTACTTC.

Worth noting for this clonotype: Given a much more abundant clone one base away, this may be a read error. This chain joins TRBV29-1 and TRBJ2-1; the match to TRBD2 covers 14 bases. From germline, CDR1 is SQVTM and CDR2 ANQGSEA. CDR3 length: 16 residues. CDR3 protein: CSVLGLAGENYNERFF. The DNA of the CDR3 is TGCAGCGTTCTGGGACTAGCGGGAGAAAACTACAATGAGCGGTTCTTC.

This clonotype was seen repeatedly, ten times or more. The V gene is TRBV29-1, the J gene TRBJ2-7; 11 bases line up with TRBD2. V lost 3 bases and J lost 2; bases outside the gene matches: 6. This CDR3 is built from 15 residues. Germline V lookup: CDR1 SQVTM, CDR2 ANQGSEA. Here the CDR3 DNA reads TGCAGCGTTGATGGGTTAGCGGGAGGGCCCTACGAGCAGTACTTC. It specifies CSVDGLAGGPYEQYF.